This TCR beta chain stems from a study of beta chain features in type 1 diabetes. Overall study results and limits: Researchers report that Type 1 diabetes patients had moderately but significantly shorter TCRB CDR3s across all four CD4+ subsets. Fewer junction insertions and more nucleotide deletions appeared in type 1 diabetes patients.

This clone has just a few counts. Its antigen is as yet unknown. Since all of the isolated RNA was reverse transcribed, expressed TCRB transcripts were what got sequenced. The protocol was immunoSEQ multiplex PCR, while the TCRdb copy is restricted to in-frame clones and leaves out a portion. The sample records about 740,000 clones, over 10% being singletons. Sorting based on CD45RO/CCR7/CD25/CD127/CD95/CD27 separated CD4+ naive, central memory, regulatory and stem cell-like memory cells. Germline V lookup: CDR1 SQVTM, CDR2 ANQGSEA. CDR3 length: 14 residues. V lost 8 bases, J lost 0 bases, and 16 bases lay in between.

Input material: naive CD4+ T cells from blood. This chain joins TRBV29-1 and TRBJ1-2, with D perhaps matching TRBD1 (5 bases). The TCR originated in a man aged 18 to 29 with type 1 diabetes. CDR3 DNA: TGCAGCACGGGGACGCCTAAAACTAACTATGGCTACACCTTC. It yields the protein CSTGTPKTNYGYTF.